This TCR beta chain was obtained from a study of T cell responses to AZD1222 COVID-19 vaccine. Points from the study as a whole: Sampling that yielded the repertoires occurred only after the peak T cell response. Mapped onto spike, vaccine-associated CD4 TCRs spanned it and were dominant at 160-218 and 743-854. Mostly white British, mostly female donors; authors suggested clonal diversity may be underestimated. Spike-specific TCR repertoires showed rising breadth and depth after two AZD1222 doses.

The table lists this clone with a few counts. Its antigen remains unidentified. This CDR3 region has 15 residues. Germline lookup yields CDR1 SGHNT and CDR2 YYREEE (reference sequence). Trimming took off 3 bases at V and 5 bases at J, with 17 bases between the two ends. Using immunoSEQ multiplex PCR, the repertoire was profiled, and TCRdb retains in-frame clones only, with some absent. The data show around 130,000 clones, 90% seen once. The TCR originated in an adult who received the MenACWY meningococcal vaccine as a control. The specimen comprised peripheral blood, sampled 28 days after the second dose of the MenACWY control vaccine. The rearrangement uses TRBV5-4 and TRBJ1-2, with TRBD1 as a possible D gene (6 bases). The CDR3 DNA sequence: TGTGCCAGCAGCTACCCGACAGGAGAGAGTTATGGCTACACCTTC. Translation: CASSYPTGESYGYTF.